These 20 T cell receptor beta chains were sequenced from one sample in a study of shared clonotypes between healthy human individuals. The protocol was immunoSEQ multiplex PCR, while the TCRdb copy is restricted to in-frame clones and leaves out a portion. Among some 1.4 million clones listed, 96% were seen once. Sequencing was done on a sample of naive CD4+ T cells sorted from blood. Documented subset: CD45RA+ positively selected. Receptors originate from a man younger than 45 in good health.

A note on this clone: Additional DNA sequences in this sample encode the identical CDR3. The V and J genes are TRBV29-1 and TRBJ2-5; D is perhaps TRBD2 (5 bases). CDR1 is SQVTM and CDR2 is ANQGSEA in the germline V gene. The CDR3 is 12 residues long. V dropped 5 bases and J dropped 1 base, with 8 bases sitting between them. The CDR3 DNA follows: TGCAGCGTTCTCAGCGGCCAAGAGACCCAGTACTTC. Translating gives CSVLSGQETQYF.

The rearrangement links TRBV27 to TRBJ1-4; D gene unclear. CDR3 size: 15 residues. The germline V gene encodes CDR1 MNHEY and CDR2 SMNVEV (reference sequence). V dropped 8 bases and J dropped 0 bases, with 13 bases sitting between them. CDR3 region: CASRSTISTNEKLFF. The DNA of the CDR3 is TGTGCCAGCCGGTCGACAATCTCAACTAATGAAAAACTGTTTTTT.

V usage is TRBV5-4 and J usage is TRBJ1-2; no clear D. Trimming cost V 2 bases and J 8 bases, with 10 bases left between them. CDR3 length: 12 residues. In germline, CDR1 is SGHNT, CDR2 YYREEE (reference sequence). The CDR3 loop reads CASSFAMQGYTF. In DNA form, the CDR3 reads TGTGCCAGCAGCTTCGCCATGCAGGGCTACACCTTC.

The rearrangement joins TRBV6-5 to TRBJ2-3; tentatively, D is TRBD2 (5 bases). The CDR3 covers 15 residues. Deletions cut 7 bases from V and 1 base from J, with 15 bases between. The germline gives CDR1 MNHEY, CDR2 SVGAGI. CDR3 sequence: CASTLTFSGTDTQYF. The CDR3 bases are TGTGCCAGCACCCTTACCTTTAGCGGCACAGATACGCAGTATTTT.

CDR3 in amino acids: CASAPLGINNEKLFF. The CDR3 DNA follows: TGTGCCAGTGCCCCCCTCGGGATAAATAATGAAAAACTGTTTTTT. V is TRBV19 and J is TRBJ1-4; the D is unclear. This CDR3 contains 15 residues. CDR1 is LNHDA and CDR2 is SQIVND in the germline V gene (reference sequence). The ends were cut back, 8 bases at V and 4 bases at J, with 17 bases in the middle. The variable domain in full, completed from reference TRBV19 and TRBJ1-4, reads DGGITQSPKYLFRKEGQNVTLSCEQNLNHDAMYWYRQDPGQGLRLIYYSQIVNDFQKGDIAEGYSVSREKKESFPLTVTSAQKNPTAFYLCASAPLGINNEKLFFGSGTQLSVL.

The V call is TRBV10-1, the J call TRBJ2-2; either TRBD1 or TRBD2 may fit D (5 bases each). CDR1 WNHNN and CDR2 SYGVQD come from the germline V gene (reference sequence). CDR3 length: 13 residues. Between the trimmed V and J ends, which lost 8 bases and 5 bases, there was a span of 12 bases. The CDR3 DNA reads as TGCGCCAGCGGTCCGGGGCTGACCGGGGAGCTGTTTTTT. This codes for CASGPGLTGELFF.

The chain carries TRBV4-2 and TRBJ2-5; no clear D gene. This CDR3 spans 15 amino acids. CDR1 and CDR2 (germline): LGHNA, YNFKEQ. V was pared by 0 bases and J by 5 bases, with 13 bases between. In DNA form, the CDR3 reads TGTGCCAGCAGCCAAGAGCAGTCCGGGCGGGAGACCCAGTACTTC. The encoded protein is CASSQEQSGRETQYF.

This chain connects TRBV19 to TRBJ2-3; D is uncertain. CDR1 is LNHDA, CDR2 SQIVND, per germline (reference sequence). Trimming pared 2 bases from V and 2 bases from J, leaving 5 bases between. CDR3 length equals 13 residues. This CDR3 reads CASSIRHTDTQYF. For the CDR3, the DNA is TGTGCCAGTAGTATAAGGCACACAGATACGCAGTATTTT.

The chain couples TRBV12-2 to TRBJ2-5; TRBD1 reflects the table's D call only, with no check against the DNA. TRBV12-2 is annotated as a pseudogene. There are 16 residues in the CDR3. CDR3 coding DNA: TGTGCAAGTCGCTTACGCATTCACAGACCCCAAGAGACCCAGTACTTC. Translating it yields CASRLRIHRPQETQYF.

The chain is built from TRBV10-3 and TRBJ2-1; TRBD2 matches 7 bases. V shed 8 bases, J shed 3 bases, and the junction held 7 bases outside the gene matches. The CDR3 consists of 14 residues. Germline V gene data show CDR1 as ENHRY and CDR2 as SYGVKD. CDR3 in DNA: TGTGCCATCGGCCCGGGACTAAACTACAATGAGCAGTTCTTC. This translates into CAIGPGLNYNEQFF.

CDR3 nucleotides: TGCGCCAGCAGCTGGAACGAGCAGTACTTC. It translates to CASSWNEQYF. The V call is TRBV10-2, the J call TRBJ2-7; D ambiguous. Germline assignment: CDR1 WSHSY and CDR2 SAAADI. Trimming removed 6 bases at V and 5 bases at J, with 5 bases between. This CDR3 has 10 residues.

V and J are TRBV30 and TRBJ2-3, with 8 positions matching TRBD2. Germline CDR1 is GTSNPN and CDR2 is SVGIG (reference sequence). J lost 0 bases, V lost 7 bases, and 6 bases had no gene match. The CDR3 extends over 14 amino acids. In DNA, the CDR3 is TGTGCCTCCAACATAGCGGGAAGCACAGATACGCAGTATTTT. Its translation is CASNIAGSTDTQYF. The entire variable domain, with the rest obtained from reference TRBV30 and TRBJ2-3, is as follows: SQTIHQWPATLVQPVGSPLSLECTVEGTSNPNLYWYRQAAGRGLQLLFYSVGIGQISSEVPQNLSASRPQDRQFILSSKKLLLSDSGFYLCASNIAGSTDTQYFGPGTRLTVL.

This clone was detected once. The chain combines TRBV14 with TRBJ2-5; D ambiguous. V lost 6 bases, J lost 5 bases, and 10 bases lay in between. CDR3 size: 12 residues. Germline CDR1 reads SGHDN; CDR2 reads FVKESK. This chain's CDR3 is CASSHTAETQYF. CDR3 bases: TGTGCCAGCAGTCATACCGCGGAGACCCAGTACTTC.

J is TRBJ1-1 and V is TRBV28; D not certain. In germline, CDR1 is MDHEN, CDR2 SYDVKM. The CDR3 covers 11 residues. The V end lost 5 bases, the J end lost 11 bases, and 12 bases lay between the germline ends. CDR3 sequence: CASSPPVGAFF. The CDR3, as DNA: TGTGCCAGCAGTCCACCGGTGGGGGCTTTCTTT.

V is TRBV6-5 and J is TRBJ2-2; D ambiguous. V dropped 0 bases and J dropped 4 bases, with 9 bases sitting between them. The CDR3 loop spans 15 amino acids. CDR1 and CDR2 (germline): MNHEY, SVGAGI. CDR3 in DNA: TGTGCCAGCAGTTACTCAGGGCTTATCACCGGGGAGCTGTTTTTT. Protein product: CASSYSGLITGELFF.

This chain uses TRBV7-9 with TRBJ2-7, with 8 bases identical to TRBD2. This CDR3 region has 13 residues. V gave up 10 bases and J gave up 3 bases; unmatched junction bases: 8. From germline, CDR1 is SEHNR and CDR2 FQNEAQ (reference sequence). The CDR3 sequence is CAISGKVVYEQYF. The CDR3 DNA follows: TGTGCCATTAGCGGGAAAGTGGTCTACGAGCAGTACTTC. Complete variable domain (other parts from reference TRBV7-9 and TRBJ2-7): DTGVSQNPRHKITKRGQNVTFRCDPISEHNRLYWYRQTLGQGPEFLTYFQNEAQLEKSRLLSDRFSAERPKGSFSTLEIQRTEQGDSAMYLCAISGKVVYEQYFGPGTRLTVT.

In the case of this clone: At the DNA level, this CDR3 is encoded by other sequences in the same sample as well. CDR3 loop: CSATNTEAFF. The CDR3 bases are TGCAGTGCTACGAACACTGAAGCTTTCTTT. The chain employs TRBV20-1 and TRBJ1-1, with D unclear. The CDR3 totals 10 residues. Germline V lookup: CDR1 DFQATT, CDR2 SNEGSKA (reference sequence). V was clipped by 4 bases and J by 1 base, with 1 base between them.

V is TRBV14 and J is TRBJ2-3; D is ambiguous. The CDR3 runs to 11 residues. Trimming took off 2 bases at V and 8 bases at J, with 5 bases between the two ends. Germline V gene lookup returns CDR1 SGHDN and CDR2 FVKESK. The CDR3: CASSQSPTQYF. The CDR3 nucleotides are TGTGCCAGCAGCCAAAGCCCTACGCAGTATTTT.

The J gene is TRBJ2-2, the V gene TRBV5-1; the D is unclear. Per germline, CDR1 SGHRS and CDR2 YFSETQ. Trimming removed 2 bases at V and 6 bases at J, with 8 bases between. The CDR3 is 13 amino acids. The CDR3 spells CASSFPSPGELFF. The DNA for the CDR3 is TGCGCCAGCAGCTTTCCCAGCCCCGGGGAGCTGTTTTTT.

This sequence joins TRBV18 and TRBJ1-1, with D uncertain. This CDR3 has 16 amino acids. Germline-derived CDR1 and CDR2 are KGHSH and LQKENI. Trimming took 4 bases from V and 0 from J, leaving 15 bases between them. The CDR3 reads CASSRETGRVNTEAFF. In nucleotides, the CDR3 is TGTGCCAGCTCACGAGAAACTGGGAGGGTGAACACTGAAGCTTTCTTT.